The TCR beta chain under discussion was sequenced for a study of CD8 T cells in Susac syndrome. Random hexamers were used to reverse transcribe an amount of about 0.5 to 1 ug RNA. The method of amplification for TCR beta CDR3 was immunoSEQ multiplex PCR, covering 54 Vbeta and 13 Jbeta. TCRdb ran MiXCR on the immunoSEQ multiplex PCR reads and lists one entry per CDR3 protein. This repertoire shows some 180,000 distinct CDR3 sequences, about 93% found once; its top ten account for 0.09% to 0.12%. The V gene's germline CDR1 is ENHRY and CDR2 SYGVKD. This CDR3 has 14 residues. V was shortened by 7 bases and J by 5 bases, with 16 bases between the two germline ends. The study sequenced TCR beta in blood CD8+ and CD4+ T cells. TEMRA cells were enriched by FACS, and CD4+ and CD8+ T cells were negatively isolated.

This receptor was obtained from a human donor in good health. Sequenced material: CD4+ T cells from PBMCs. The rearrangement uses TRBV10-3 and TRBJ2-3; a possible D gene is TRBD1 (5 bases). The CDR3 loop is CAITPGQQGDTQYF. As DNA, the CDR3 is TGTGCCATCACCCCGGGCCAGCAGGGAGATACGCAGTATTTT.